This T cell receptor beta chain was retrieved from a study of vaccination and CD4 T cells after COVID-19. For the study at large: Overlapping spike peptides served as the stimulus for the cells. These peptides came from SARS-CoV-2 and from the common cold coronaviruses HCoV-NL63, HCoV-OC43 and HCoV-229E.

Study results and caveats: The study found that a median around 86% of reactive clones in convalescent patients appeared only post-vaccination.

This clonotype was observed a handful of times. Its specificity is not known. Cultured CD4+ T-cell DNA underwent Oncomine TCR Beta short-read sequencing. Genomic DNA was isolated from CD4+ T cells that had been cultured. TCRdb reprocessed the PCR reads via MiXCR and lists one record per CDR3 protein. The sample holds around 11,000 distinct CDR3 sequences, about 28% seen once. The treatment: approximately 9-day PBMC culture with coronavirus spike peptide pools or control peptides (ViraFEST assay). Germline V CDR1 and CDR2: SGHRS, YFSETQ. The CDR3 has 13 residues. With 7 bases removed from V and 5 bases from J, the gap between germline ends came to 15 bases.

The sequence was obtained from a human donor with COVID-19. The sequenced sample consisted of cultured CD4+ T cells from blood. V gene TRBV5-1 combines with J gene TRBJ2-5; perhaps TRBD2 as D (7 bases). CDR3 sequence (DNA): TGCGCCAGCGGAAGGGGGGGCCCCGAGACCCAGTACTTC. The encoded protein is CASGRGGPETQYF.